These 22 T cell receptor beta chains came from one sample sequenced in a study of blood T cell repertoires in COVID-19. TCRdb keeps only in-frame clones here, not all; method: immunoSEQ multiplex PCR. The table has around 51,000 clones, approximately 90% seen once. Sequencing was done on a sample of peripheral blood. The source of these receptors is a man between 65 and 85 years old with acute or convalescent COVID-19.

The CDR3 loop is CASSRRYGQNSPLHF. Here the CDR3 DNA reads TGTGCCAGCAGCCGTCGCTATGGACAGAATTCACCCCTCCACTTT. V is TRBV14 and J is TRBJ1-6, with a weak D call TRBD1 (6 bases). Per germline, CDR1 SGHDN and CDR2 FVKESK. CDR3 length: 15 amino acids. Trimming removed 4 bases from V and 7 bases from J, with 14 bases in between.

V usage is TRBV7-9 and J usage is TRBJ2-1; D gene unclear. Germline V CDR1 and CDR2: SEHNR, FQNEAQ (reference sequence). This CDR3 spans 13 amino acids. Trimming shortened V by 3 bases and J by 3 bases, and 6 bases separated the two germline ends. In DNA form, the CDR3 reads TGTGCCAGCAGCTTTCACAGCTACAATGAGCAGTTCTTC. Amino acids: CASSFHSYNEQFF.

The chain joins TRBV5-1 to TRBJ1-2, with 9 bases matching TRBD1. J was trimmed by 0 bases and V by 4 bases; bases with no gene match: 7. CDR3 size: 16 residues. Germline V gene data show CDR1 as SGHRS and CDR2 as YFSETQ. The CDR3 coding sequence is TGCGCCAGCAGCCCCCGAGACAGGGGGACTAACTATGGCTACACCTTC. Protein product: CASSPRDRGTNYGYTF.

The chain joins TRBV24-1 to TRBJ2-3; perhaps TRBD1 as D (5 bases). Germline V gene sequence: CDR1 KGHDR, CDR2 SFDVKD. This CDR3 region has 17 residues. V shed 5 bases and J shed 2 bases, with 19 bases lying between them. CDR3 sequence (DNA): TGTGCCACCAGTGCCCCGAGTCCAGGGAAGACCACAGATACGCAGTATTTT. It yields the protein CATSAPSPGKTTDTQYF.

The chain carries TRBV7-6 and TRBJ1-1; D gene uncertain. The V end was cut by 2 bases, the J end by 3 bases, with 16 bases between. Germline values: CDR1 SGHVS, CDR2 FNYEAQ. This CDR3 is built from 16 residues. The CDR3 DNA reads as TGTGCCAGCAGCTTAATTTTTCGAGGGTTGGACACTGAAGCTTTCTTT. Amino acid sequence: CASSLIFRGLDTEAFF.

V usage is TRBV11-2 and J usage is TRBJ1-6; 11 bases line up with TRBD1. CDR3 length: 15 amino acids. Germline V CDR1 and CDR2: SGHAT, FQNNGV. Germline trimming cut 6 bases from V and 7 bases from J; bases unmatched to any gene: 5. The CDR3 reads CASSSDRGQNSPLHF. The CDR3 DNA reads TGTGCCAGCAGTTCGGACAGGGGGCAAAATTCACCCCTCCACTTT.

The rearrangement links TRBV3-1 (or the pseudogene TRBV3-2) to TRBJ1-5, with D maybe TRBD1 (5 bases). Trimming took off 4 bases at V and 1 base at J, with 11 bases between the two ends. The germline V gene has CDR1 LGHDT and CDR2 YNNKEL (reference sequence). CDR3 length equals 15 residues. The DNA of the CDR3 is TGTGCCAGCAGCCCAGGGCCGCTCAGCAATCAGCCCCAGCATTTT. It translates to CASSPGPLSNQPQHF.

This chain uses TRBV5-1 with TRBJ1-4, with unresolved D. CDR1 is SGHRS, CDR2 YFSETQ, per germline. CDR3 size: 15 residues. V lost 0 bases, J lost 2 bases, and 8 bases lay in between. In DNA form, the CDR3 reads TGCGCCAGCAGCTTGGGGCCGGGGACTAATGAAAAACTGTTTTTT. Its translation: CASSLGPGTNEKLFF.

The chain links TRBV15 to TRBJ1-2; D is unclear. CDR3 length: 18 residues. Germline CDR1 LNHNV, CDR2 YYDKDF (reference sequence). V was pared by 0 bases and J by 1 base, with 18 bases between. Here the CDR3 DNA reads TGTGCCACCAGCAGAGACAATAGCGGAGGACGGCATAACTATGGCTACACCTTC. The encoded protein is CATSRDNSGGRHNYGYTF.

The CDR3 is CATRWTGYGYTF. For the CDR3, the DNA is TGTGCCACCAGATGGACAGGGTATGGCTACACCTTC. The rearrangement links TRBV19 to TRBJ1-2; TRBD1 matches at 8 bases. With V trimmed by 10 bases and J by 5 bases, 6 bases remained unmatched. CDR1 is LNHDA and CDR2 is SQIVND in the germline V gene (reference sequence). The CDR3 sequence is 12 residues long.

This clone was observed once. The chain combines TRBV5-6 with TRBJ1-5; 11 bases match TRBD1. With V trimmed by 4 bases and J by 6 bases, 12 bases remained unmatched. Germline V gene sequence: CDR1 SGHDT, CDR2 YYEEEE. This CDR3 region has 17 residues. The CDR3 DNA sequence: TGTGCCAGCAGCCGATTAGACGGACAGGGGGCAATTCAGCCCCAGCATTTT. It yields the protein CASSRLDGQGAIQPQHF.

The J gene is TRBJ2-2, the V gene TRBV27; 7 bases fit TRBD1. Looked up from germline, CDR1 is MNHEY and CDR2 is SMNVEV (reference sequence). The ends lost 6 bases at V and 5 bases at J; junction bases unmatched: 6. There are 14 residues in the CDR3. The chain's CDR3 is CASSTGTATGELFF. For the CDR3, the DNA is TGTGCCAGCAGCACCGGGACAGCGACCGGGGAGCTGTTTTTT.

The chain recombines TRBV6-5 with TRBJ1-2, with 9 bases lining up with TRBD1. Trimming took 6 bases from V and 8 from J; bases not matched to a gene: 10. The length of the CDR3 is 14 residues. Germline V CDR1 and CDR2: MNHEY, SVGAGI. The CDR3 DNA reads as TGTGCCAGCAGGTACACCGGGACAGGGTCAGGCTACACCTTC. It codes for CASRYTGTGSGYTF.

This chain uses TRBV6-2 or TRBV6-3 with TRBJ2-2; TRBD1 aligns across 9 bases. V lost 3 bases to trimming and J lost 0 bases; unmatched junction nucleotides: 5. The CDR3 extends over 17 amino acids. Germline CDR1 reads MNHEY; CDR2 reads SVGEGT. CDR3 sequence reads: CASSYPDRGSNTGELFF. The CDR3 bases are TGTGCCAGCAGTTATCCGGACAGGGGCTCGAACACCGGGGAGCTGTTTTTT.

CDR3 amino acids: CASSLDRGFGYTF. DNA for the CDR3: TGTGCCAGCAGCTTGGATAGAGGTTTTGGCTACACCTTC. This chain uses TRBV5-8 with TRBJ1-2; D not certain. Germline lookup yields CDR1 SGHTS and CDR2 YDEGEE. The V end was cut by 0 bases, the J end by 7 bases, with 10 bases between. The CDR3 runs 13 residues.

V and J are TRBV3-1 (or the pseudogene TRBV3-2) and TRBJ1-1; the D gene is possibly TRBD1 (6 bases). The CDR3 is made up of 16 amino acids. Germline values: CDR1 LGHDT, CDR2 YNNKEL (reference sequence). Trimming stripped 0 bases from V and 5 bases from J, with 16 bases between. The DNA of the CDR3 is TGTGCCAGCAGCCAAGATCCGGGGGGCGCCGGAACTGAAGCTTTCTTT. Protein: CASSQDPGGAGTEAFF.

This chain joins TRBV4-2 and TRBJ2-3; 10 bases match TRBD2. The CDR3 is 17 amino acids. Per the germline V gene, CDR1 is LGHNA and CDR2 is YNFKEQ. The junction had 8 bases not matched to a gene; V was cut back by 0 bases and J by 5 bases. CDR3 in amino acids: CASSQDKSGGAQDTQYF. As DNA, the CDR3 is TGTGCCAGCAGCCAAGATAAGAGCGGGGGGGCCCAAGATACGCAGTATTTT.

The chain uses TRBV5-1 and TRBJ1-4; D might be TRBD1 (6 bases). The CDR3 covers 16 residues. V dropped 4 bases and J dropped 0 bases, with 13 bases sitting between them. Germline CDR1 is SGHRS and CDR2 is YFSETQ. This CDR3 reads CASSPGQRSTNEKLFF. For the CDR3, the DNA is TGCGCCAGCAGCCCCGGACAGCGTTCAACTAATGAAAAACTGTTTTTT.

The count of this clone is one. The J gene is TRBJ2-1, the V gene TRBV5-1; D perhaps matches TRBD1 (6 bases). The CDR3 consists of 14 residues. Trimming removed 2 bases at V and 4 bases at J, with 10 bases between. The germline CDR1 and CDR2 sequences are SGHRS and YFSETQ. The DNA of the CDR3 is TGCGCCAGCAGCTTTCTGGACAGTTACAATGAGCAGTTCTTC. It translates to CASSFLDSYNEQFF.

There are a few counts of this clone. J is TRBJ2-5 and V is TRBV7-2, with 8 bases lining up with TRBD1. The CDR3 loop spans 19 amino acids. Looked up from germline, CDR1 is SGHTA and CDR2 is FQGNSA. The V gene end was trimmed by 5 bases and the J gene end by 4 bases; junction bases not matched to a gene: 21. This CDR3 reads CASSPSSTQGGGRGETQYF. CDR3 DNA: TGTGCCAGCAGCCCGAGCTCAACACAGGGGGGTGGAAGGGGAGAGACCCAGTACTTC.

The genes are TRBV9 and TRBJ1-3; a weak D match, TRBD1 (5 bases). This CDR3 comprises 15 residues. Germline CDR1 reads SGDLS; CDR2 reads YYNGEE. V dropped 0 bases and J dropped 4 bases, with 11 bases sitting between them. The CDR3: CASSVAPRAGNTIYF. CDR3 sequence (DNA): TGTGCCAGCAGCGTAGCCCCCAGGGCCGGAAACACCATATATTTT. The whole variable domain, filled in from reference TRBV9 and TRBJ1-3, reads DSGVTQTPKHLITATGQRVTLRCSPRSGDLSVYWYQQSLDQGLQFLIQYYNGEERAKGNILERFSAQQFPDLHSELNLSSLELGDSALYFCASSVAPRAGNTIYFGEGSWLTVV.

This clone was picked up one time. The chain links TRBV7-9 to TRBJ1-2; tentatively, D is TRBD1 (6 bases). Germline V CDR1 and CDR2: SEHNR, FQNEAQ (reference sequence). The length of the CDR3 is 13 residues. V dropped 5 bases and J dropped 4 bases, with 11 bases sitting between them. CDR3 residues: CASSATGTYGYTF. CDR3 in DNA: TGTGCCAGCAGCGCTACAGGGACCTATGGCTACACCTTC.